The subject of this entry is one T cell receptor (beta chain). As yet, its antigen is unknown. The data belong to a study of blood T cells in healthy people across ages. Notes on the study in general: The recorded TCR beta diversity per million T cells decreased in a roughly linear manner with age. Compared with aged donors, long-lived donors showed fewer expanded clones, suggesting selection.

Combining a sample-barcoded 5' primer with a J-beta primer mix, a second PCR ran for 7 to 11 cycles. Unique molecular identifiers of 12 random nucleotides labeled each cDNA. TCRdb redid the calling of the 5' RACE reads with MiXCR, one entry per CDR3 protein. The profile shows some 1.1 million distinct CDR3 sequences, around two fifths of them singletons. The V gene end was trimmed by 0 bases and the J gene end by 4 bases; junction bases not matched to a gene: 15. CDR3 length: 19 amino acids. Per the germline V gene, CDR1 is DFQATT and CDR2 is SNEGSKA (reference sequence). V and J are TRBV20-1 and TRBJ2-2, with TRBD1 identical over 9 bases. Sequenced: blood. The TCR sequence derives from a man aged 18 to 29 in good health. CDR3 nucleotide sequence: TGCAGTGCTAGAGACGCCTCCCGGGACAGGGCCAGCGTCACCGGGGAGCTGTTTTTT. It encodes CSARDASRDRASVTGELFF.